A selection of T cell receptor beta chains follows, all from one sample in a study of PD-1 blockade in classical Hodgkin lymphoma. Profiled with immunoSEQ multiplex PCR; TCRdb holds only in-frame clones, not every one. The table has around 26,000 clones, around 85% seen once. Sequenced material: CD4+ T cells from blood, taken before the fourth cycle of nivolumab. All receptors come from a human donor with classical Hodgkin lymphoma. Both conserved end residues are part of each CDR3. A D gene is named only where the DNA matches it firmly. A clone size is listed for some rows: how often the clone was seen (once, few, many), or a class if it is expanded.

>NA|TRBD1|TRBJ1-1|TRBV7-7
TGTGCCAGCAGCCCCTGGACAGGGAGAAACACTGAAGCTTTCTTT
CASSPWTGRNTEAFF
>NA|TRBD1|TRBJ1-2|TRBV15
TGTGCCACCAGCAGATTACAGGGGATTACGAATGGCTACACCTTC
CATSRLQGITNGYTF
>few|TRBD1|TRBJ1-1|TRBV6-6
TGTGCCAGCAGTTACTCGTCGCAGGGGGCCGCTGAAGCTTTCTTT
CASSYSSQGAAEAFF
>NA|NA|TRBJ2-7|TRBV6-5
TGTGCCAGCAGTCCAGGCGGGGCCAACCCCTACGAGCAGTACTTC
CASSPGGANPYEQYF
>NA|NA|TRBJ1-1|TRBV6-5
TGTGCCAGCTCGAATCCGGGCACTGAAGCTTTCTTT
CASSNPGTEAFF
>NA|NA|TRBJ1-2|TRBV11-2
TGTGCCAGCAGCTTAGTACAGGGAGGTGGCTACACCTTC
CASSLVQGGGYTF
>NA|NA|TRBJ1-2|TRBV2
TGTGCCAGCCGGGTGGGGTATGGCTACACCTTC
CASRVGYGYTF
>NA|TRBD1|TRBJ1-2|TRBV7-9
TGTGCCAGCAGCCCCGGGACAGGGGATCGTGGCTACACCTTC
CASSPGTGDRGYTF
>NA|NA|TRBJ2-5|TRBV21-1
TGTGCCAGCAGCAAAGAAGAGAGCTCTGGCGAGACCCAGTACTTC
CASSKEESSGETQYF
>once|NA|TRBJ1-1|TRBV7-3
TGTGCCAGCAGCCTCCCTTCTATGAACACTGAAGCTTTCTTT
CASSLPSMNTEAFF
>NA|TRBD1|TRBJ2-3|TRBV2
TGTGCCAGACAGGGGGCGAGGACAGATACGCAGTATTTT
CARQGARTDTQYF
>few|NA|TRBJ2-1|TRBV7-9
TGTGCCAGCAGCTTAGGGGGTTTCTACAATGAGCAGTTCTTC
CASSLGGFYNEQFF
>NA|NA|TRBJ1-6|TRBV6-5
TGTGCCAGCAGTTACAGTTTTAATTCACCCCTCCACTTT
CASSYSFNSPLHF
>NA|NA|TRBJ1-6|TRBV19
TGTGCCAGTAGTTTGGGTGAGGAGAGATCACCCCTCCACTTT
CASSLGEERSPLHF
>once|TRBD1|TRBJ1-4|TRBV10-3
TGTGCCATCAGCGTGGACAGGAGAGCTGAAAAACTGTTTTTT
CAISVDRRAEKLFF
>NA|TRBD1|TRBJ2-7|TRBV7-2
TGTGCCAGCAGCTTAAGACTGGGGCAGGGGGCCAACGAGCAGTACTTC
CASSLRLGQGANEQYF
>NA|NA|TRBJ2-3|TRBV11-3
TGTGCCAGCAGCTTCACAGATACGCAGTATTTT
CASSFTDTQYF
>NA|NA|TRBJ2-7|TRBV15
TGTGCCACCAGCAGAGAGGCTCAAGGCTACGAGCAGTACTTC
CATSREAQGYEQYF
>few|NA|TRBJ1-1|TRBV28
TGTGCCAGCAGTTTCGAGTACCAAGCTTTCTTT
CASSFEYQAFF
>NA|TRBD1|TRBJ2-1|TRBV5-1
TGCGCCAGCAAACAGGGGATGAGCTCCTACAATGAGCAGTTCTTC
CASKQGMSSYNEQFF
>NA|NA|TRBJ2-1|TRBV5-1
TGCGCCAGCAGCTTAGCAGGATCCTACAATGAGCAGTTCTTC
CASSLAGSYNEQFF
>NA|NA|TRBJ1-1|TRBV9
TGTGCCAGCAGCGTAGATTGGCGGGGTGAAGCTTTCTTT
CASSVDWRGEAFF
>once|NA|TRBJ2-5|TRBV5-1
TGCGCCAGCAGCTTGGGCGGGCCCCTCCAGTACTTC
CASSLGGPLQYF
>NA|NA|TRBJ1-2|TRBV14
TGTGCCAGCAGCCAAGATTACGCGCGGCGCTACACCTTC
CASSQDYARRYTF
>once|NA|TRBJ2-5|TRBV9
TGTGCCAGCAGCGCGCAGGTGCAAGAGACCCAGTACTTC
CASSAQVQETQYF
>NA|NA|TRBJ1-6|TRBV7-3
TGTGCCAGCAGCTCGGACCCTAATTCACCCCTCCACTTT
CASSSDPNSPLHF
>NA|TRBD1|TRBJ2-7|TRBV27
TGTGCCAGCAGTCGACAGGGCGACTACGAGCAGTACTTC
CASSRQGDYEQYF
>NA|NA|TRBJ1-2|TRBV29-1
TGCAGCGTTGATAGTACCGTCGTAGGCTACACCTTC
CSVDSTVVGYTF
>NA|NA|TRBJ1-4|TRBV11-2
TGTGCCAGCAGCTTCGCCCAGCTTAATGAAAAACTGTTTTTT
CASSFAQLNEKLFF
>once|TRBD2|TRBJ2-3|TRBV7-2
TGTGCCAGCAGCCAGTGGGCTAGCGGGGGAGCTAGCACAGATACGCAGTATTTT
CASSQWASGGASTDTQYF
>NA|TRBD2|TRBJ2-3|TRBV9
TGTGCCAGCAGCGCGCTAGCGGGGGTCCCCCGGATCGGCACAGATACGCAGTATTTT
CASSALAGVPRIGTDTQYF
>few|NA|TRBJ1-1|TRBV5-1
TGCGCCAGCCGGGGCGGATCCGCGACTGTAATGAACACTGAAGCTTTCTTT
CASRGGSATVMNTEAFF
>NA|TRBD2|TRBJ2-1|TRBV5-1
TGCGCCAGCAGCTTTGACGGGGGGACCTACAATGAGCAGTTCTTC
CASSFDGGTYNEQFF
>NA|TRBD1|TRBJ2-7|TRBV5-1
TGCGCCAGCAGCTTGTGGACAGGAACCTACGAGCAGTACTTC
CASSLWTGTYEQYF
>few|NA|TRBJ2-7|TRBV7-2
TGTGCCAGCAGCCTCACTTTGACCTCCTACGAGCAGTACTTC
CASSLTLTSYEQYF
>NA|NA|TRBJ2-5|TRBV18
TGTGCCAGCTCACCGGCAGCGGCCCAAGAGACCCAGTACTTC
CASSPAAAQETQYF
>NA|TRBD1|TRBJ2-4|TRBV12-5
TGTGCTAGTGGTTGGACAGGGCACGGCATTCAGTACTTC
CASGWTGHGIQYF
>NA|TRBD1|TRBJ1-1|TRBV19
TGTGCCAGTAGTATCGGACAGGTTTTTTACATGAACACTGAAGCTTTCTTT
CASSIGQVFYMNTEAFF
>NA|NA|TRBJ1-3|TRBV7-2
TGTGCCAGCAGCACCCCTCGAGGAGGAGGAAACACCATATATTTT
CASSTPRGGGNTIYF
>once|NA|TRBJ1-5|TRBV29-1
TGCAGCGCGGTAAGAAGAACACAGGGCAATCAGCCCCAGCATTTT
CSAVRRTQGNQPQHF
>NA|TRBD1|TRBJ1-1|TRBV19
TGTGCCAGTACACATAATCGACAGGGGTGGGACACTGAAGCTTTCTTT
CASTHNRQGWDTEAFF
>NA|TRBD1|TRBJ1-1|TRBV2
TGTGCCAGCAGTGGACAGGGTAACACTGAAGCTTTCTTT
CASSGQGNTEAFF
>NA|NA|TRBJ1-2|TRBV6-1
TGTGCCAGCAGTGAGTTGGGGGGTGGCGGCTACACCTTC
CASSELGGGGYTF
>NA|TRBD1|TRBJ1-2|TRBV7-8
TGTGCCAGCAGCGACGGCTGGGACAGCGTTACCCTCCATGGCTACACCTTC
CASSDGWDSVTLHGYTF
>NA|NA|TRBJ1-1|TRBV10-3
TGTGCCATCAGGGCCTCGGATGGGAACACTGAAGCTTTCTTT
CAIRASDGNTEAFF
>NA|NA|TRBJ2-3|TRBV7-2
TGTGCCAGCAGCCCCACAGATACGCAGTATTTT
CASSPTDTQYF
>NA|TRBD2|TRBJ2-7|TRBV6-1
TGTGCCAGCAGTGAACCGGGGGGGAGCTCCTACGAGCAGTACTTC
CASSEPGGSSYEQYF